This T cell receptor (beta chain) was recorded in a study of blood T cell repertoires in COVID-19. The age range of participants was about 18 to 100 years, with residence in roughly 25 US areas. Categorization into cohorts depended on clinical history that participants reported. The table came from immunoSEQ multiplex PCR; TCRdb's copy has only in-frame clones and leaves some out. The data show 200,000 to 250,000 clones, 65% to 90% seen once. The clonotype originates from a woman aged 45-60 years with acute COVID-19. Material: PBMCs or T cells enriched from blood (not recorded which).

CDR3: CASSPTAQGSGELFF. DNA of the CDR3: TGTGCCAGCAGCCCCACCGCACAGGGCAGCGGGGAGCTGTTTTTT. The chain employs TRBV7-3 and TRBJ2-2; TRBD1 is a possible D gene (6 bases). CDR1 and CDR2 (germline): SGHTA, FQGTGA. This CDR3 is 15 amino acids long. V dropped 5 bases and J dropped 7 bases, with 17 bases sitting between them. Combining the CDR3 with reference TRBV7-3 and TRBJ2-2 gives the whole variable domain GAGVSQTPSNKVTEKGKYVELRCDPISGHTALYWYRQSLGQGPEFLIYFQGTGAADDSGLPNDRFFAVRPEGSVSTLKIQRTERGDSAVYLCASSPTAQGSGELFFGEGSRLTVL.